The T cell receptor beta chain described here comes from a study of blood T cell repertoires in COVID-19. Study-level background: Acute and convalescent COVID-19 specimens originated in the United States, Italy and Spain. Sample material is recorded as cDNA or gDNA derived from T cells, B-cell-depleted T cells, or PBMCs.

Seattle's enrolled individuals joined amid active infection and were then monitored longitudinally. The CDR3 contains 14 residues. Original methodology: Reference gene primer amplification gave nucleated cell count estimates. Assay: immunoSEQ multiplex PCR; the TCRdb copy retains only in-frame clones and omits some. Clone size and the V and J calls come from that table; the DNA yielded D and trimming. The table lists 350,000 or so clones, roughly 87% of them singletons. Sequencing input: peripheral blood. This receptor was identified in a woman aged 55 to 70 with COVID-19, enrolled during active disease. The chain combines TRBV21-1 with TRBJ2-1; no DNA check was done on the table's D call, TRBD1. TRBV21-1 is a known pseudogene. CDR3 nucleotide sequence: TGTGCCAGCAGCAAAAAGACAGGGGCCGATGAGCAGTTCTTC. This sequence encodes CASSKKTGADEQFF.